This section outlines one T cell receptor (beta chain) sequence together with its context. Libraries were prepared by immunoSEQ multiplex PCR; TCRdb keeps only in-frame clonotypes and omits some of them. The data hold under 850,000 clones, with 80% to 95% observed a single time. From germline, CDR1 is MNHEY and CDR2 SMNVEV (reference sequence). The CDR3 runs to 13 residues. V lost 6 bases and J lost 7, with 16 bases in between. This record belongs to a study of shared clonotypes between healthy human individuals. The naive CD8 fraction comprised CD45RO-negative cells positively selected for CCR7 and excluded terminally differentiated effector memory CD45RA+ cells.

Input material: naive CD8+ T cells sorted from blood. The rearrangement links TRBV27 to TRBJ2-7, with D unresolved. This receptor was taken from a young man in good health. CDR3 in amino acids: CASSEDTLEEQYF. For the CDR3, the DNA is TGTGCCAGCAGCGAGGATACCCTCGAGGAGCAGTACTTC.